This is a list of T cell receptor beta chains from one sample in a study of graft-versus-host responses after intestinal transplantation. The table came from immunoSEQ multiplex PCR; TCRdb's copy has only in-frame clones and leaves some out. The sample shows approximately 130,000 clones, around 94% of them seen only once. No antigen has been assigned to these receptors. Here the sequenced sample was unstimulated CD4+ T cells sorted from spleen or lymph node cells, taken before intestinal transplant. The receptors come from a human donor who received an intestinal transplant. Both conserved end residues are part of each CDR3. The D gene is left open where the match is weak. Not all rows give a size; the values are once, few, many and, for expanded clones, a class.

>.|16|TRBJ2-7|.|TRBV5-4
CASSLDGTGPRNEQYF
TGTGCCAGCAGCTTGGACGGAACAGGGCCGCGGAACGAGCAGTACTTC
>.|12|TRBJ2-3|.|TRBV29-1
CSVATGGNTQYF
TGCAGCGTGGCCACTGGAGGGAATACGCAGTATTTT
>.|15|TRBJ2-1|TRBD2|TRBV7-8
CASSLLVAGEGEQFF
TGTGCCAGCAGCTTATTAGTTGCGGGGGAGGGTGAGCAGTTCTTC
>few|14|TRBJ2-7|.|TRBV7-2
CASSQSGHYYEQYF
TGTGCCAGCAGCCAATCGGGACATTACTACGAGCAGTACTTC
>once|15|TRBJ1-3|TRBD1|TRBV16
CASSQMDRPGNTIYF
TGTGCCAGCAGCCAAATGGACAGGCCTGGAAACACCATATATTTT
>.|18|TRBJ1-5|TRBD1|TRBV19
CASSTRDRGSYWYQPQHF
TGTGCCAGTAGTACCCGGGACAGGGGGTCATACTGGTATCAGCCCCAGCATTTT
>.|19|TRBJ1-1|.|TRBV7-9
CASSLARTWTSTINTEAFF
TGTGCCAGCAGCTTAGCGCGGACATGGACATCGACTATTAACACTGAAGCTTTCTTT
>.|15|TRBJ1-3|.|TRBV5-4
CASSLVGGAGNTIYF
TGTGCCAGCAGCTTGGTGGGGGGAGCTGGAAACACCATATATTTT
>.|13|TRBJ1-1|.|TRBV7-2
CASSQIMNTEAFF
TGTGCCAGCAGCCAAATTATGAACACTGAAGCTTTCTTT
>.|15|TRBJ2-1|TRBD2|TRBV11-1
CASSHRLAGGNEQFF
TGTGCCAGCAGCCATAGACTAGCGGGAGGGAATGAGCAGTTCTTC
>.|12|TRBJ1-1|.|TRBV6-5
CASGEGVTEAFF
TGTGCCAGCGGGGAGGGGGTGACTGAAGCTTTCTTT
>.|18|TRBJ2-1|TRBD2|TRBV13
CASSLGLAGISSYNEQFF
TGTGCCAGCAGCTTAGGTCTAGCGGGGATTAGCTCCTACAATGAGCAGTTCTTC
>.|14|TRBJ1-1|.|TRBV5-1
CASSLAPGNTEAFF
TGCGCCAGCAGCTTGGCGCCCGGGAACACTGAAGCTTTCTTT
>.|13|TRBJ1-1|TRBD1|TRBV7-9
CASSYRGNTEAFF
TGTGCCAGCAGCTACAGGGGGAACACTGAAGCTTTCTTT
>few|13|TRBJ2-7|.|TRBV18
CASSPSREDEQYF
TGTGCCAGCTCACCAAGCAGGGAGGACGAGCAGTACTTC
>.|13|TRBJ1-2|.|TRBV7-2
CASSPRVNYGYTF
TGTGCCAGCAGCCCTAGGGTTAACTATGGCTACACCTTC
>once|15|TRBJ2-3|.|TRBV9
CASSVGSSPTDTQYF
TGTGCCAGCAGCGTAGGCTCATCCCCCACAGATACGCAGTATTTT
>.|15|TRBJ1-2|.|TRBV4-2
CASSVRMGSNYGYTF
TGTGCCAGCAGCGTTCGTATGGGGTCCAACTATGGCTACACCTTC
>.|14|TRBJ2-7|TRBD1|TRBV6-5
CASLTGTGGLEQYF
TGTGCCAGCTTAACCGGGACAGGGGGCTTGGAGCAGTACTTC
>.|15|TRBJ2-3|TRBD2|TRBV7-3
CASSWGLAVGDTQYF
TGTGCCAGCAGCTGGGGACTAGCGGTGGGGGATACGCAGTATTTT
>.|14|TRBJ1-1|.|TRBV5-1
CASRSLNLNTEAFF
TGCGCCAGCCGGTCCCTAAATCTGAACACTGAAGCTTTCTTT
>.|14|TRBJ2-1|.|TRBV5-1
CASSLGGSLSEQFF
TGCGCCAGCAGCTTGGGGGGGTCCCTCAGCGAGCAGTTCTTC
>.|13|TRBJ2-7|.|TRBV10-1
CASSPGLAYEQYF
TGCGCCAGCAGTCCAGGGTTAGCCTACGAGCAGTACTTC
>.|13|TRBJ1-2|.|TRBV29-1
CSVDTRGNYGYTF
TGCAGCGTTGATACCCGGGGGAACTATGGCTACACCTTC
>.|10|TRBJ2-5|.|TRBV5-1
CASGWETQYF
TGCGCCAGCGGATGGGAGACCCAGTACTTC
>.|16|TRBJ2-2|TRBD2|TRBV7-3
CASSLLAGGNTGELFF
TGTGCCAGCAGCTTATTGGCGGGGGGAAACACCGGGGAGCTGTTTTTT
>.|14|TRBJ2-2|.|TRBV7-6
CASSLELGVGELFF
TGTGCCAGCAGCTTAGAGTTGGGGGTCGGGGAGCTGTTTTTT
>.|14|TRBJ1-2|.|TRBV5-4
CASSRNREFYGYTF
TGTGCCAGCAGCCGCAACAGGGAATTCTATGGCTACACCTTC
>.|12|TRBJ1-2|.|TRBV6-5
CASRRDIEGYTF
TGTGCCAGCAGGAGGGACATAGAGGGCTACACCTTC
>.|12|TRBJ1-2|.|TRBV2
CASRPDSYGYTF
TGTGCCAGCAGGCCCGACTCATATGGCTACACCTTC
>.|15|TRBJ2-3|.|TRBV5-5
CASSSIGVKKDTQYF
TGTGCCAGCAGCTCGATTGGGGTGAAGAAAGATACGCAGTATTTT
>.|13|TRBJ1-3|.|TRBV2
CASRLISGNTIYF
TGTGCCAGCCGACTAATCTCTGGAAACACCATATATTTT
>.|11|TRBJ1-1|.|TRBV11-3
CASSIQGEAFF
TGTGCCAGCAGCATACAGGGTGAAGCTTTCTTT
>few|13|TRBJ1-3|.|TRBV6-1
CASSVRPGNTIYF
TGTGCCAGCAGTGTAAGACCTGGAAACACCATATATTTT
>.|17|TRBJ2-7|.|TRBV7-9
CASSLSSGSISSYEQYF
TGTGCCAGCAGCTTAAGTTCGGGCAGCATTAGCTCCTACGAGCAGTACTTC
>.|14|TRBJ2-1|.|TRBV15
CATSRDPGPDEQFF
TGTGCCACCAGCAGAGATCCGGGGCCCGATGAGCAGTTCTTC
>.|14|TRBJ1-2|.|TRBV6-5
CASSYSRGGYGYTF
TGTGCCAGCAGTTACTCGAGAGGAGGCTATGGCTACACCTTC
>.|18|TRBJ2-6|TRBD1|TRBV18
CASSRRTGLNSGANVLTF
TGTGCCAGCTCAAGAAGGACAGGCTTAAACTCTGGGGCCAACGTCCTGACTTTC
>.|13|TRBJ2-7|.|TRBV15
CATSVQQGYEQYF
TGTGCCACCAGCGTACAACAGGGTTACGAGCAGTACTTC